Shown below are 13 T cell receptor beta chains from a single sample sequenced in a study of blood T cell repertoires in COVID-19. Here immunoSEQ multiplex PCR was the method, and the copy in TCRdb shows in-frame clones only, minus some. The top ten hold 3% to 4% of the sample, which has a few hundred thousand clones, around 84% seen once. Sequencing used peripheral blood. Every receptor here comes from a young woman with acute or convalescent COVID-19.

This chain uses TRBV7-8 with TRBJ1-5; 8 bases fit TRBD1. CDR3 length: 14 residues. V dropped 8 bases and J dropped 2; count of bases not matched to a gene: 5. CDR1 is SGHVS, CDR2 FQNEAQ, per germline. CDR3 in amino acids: CASLKGQGNQPQHF. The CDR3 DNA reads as TGTGCCAGCTTAAAGGGACAGGGCAATCAGCCCCAGCATTTT.

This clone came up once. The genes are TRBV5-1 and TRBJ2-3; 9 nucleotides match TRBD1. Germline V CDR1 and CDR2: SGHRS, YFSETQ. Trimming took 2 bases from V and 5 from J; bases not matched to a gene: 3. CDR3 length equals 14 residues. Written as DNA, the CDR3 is TGCGCCAGCAGCTTTGGGACAGGGCAAGATACGCAGTATTTT. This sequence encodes CASSFGTGQDTQYF. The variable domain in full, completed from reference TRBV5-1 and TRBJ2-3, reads KAGVTQTPRYLIKTRGQQVTLSCSPISGHRSVSWYQQTPGQGLQFLFEYFSETQRNKGNFPGRFSGRQFSNSRSEMNVSTLELGDSALYLCASSFGTGQDTQYFGPGTRLTVL.

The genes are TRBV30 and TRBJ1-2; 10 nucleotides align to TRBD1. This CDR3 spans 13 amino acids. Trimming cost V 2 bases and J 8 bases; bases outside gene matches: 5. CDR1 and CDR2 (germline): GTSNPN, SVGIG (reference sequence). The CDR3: CAWSPQTGGGYTF. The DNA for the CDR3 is TGTGCCTGGAGTCCACAGACAGGGGGCGGCTACACCTTC. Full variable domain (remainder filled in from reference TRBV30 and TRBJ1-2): SQTIHQWPATLVQPVGSPLSLECTVEGTSNPNLYWYRQAAGRGLQLLFYSVGIGQISSEVPQNLSASRPQDRQFILSSKKLLLSDSGFYLCAWSPQTGGGYTFGSGTRLTVV.

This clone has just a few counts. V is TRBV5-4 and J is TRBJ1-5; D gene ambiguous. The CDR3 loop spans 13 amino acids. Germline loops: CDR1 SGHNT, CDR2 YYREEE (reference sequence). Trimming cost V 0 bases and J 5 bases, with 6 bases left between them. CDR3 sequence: CASSLDRDQPQHF. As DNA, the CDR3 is TGTGCCAGCAGCTTGGATCGCGATCAGCCCCAGCATTTT.

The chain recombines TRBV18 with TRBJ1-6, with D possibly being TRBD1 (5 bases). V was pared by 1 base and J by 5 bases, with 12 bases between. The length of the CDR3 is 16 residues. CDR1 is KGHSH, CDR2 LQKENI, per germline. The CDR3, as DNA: TGTGCCAGCTCACCACTAGGCGGGGGAGATAATTCACCCCTCCACTTT. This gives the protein CASSPLGGGDNSPLHF.

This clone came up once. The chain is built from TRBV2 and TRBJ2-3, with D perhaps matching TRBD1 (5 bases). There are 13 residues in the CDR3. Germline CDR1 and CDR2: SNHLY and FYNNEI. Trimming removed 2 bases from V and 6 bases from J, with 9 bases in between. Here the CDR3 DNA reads TGTGCCAGCAGTGAAAGGGGCCCCGATACGCAGTATTTT. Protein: CASSERGPDTQYF.

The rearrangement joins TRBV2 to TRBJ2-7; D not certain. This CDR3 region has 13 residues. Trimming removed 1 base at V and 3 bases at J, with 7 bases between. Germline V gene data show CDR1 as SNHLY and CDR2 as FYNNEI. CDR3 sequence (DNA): TGTGCCAGCAGTGAAGACTTATTCTACGAGCAGTACTTC. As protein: CASSEDLFYEQYF.

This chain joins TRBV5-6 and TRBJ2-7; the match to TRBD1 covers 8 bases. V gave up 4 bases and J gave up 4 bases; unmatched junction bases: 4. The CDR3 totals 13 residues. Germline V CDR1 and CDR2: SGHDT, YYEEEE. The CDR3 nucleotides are TGTGCCAGCAGCCCTGACAGGGGTTACGAGCAGTACTTC. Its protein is CASSPDRGYEQYF. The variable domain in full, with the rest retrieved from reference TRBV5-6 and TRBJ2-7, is DAGVTQSPTHLIKTRGQQVTLRCSPKSGHDTVSWYQQALGQGPQFIFQYYEEEERQRGNFPDRFSGHQFPNYSSELNVNALLLGDSALYLCASSPDRGYEQYFGPGTRLTVT.

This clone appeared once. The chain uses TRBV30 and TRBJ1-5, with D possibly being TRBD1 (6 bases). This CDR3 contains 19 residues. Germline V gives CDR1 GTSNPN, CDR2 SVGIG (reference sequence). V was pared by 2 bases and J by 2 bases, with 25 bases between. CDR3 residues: CAWSRTGRQEGFGNQPQHF. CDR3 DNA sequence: TGTGCCTGGAGTCGAACGGGGAGACAGGAAGGATTTGGCAATCAGCCCCAGCATTTT.

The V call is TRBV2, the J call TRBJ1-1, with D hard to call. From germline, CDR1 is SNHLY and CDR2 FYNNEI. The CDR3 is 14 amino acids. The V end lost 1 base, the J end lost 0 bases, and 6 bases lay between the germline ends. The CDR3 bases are TGTGCCAGCAGTGAAGTTACAATGAACACTGAAGCTTTCTTT. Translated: CASSEVTMNTEAFF.

The CDR3 DNA reads TGTGCCAGCAGCTTAACTACAGCTTTCTTT. Translated: CASSLTTAFF. The J gene is TRBJ1-1, the V gene TRBV7-9; no clear D gene. This CDR3 has 10 amino acids. The germline V gene encodes CDR1 SEHNR and CDR2 FQNEAQ (reference sequence). V shed 2 bases and J shed 10 bases, with 5 bases lying between them.

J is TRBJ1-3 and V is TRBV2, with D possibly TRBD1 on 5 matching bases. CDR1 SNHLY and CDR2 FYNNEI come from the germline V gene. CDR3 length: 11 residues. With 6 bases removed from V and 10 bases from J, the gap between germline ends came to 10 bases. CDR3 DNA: TGTGCCAGCAGCCTTGGGGGGACCATATATTTT. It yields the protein CASSLGGTIYF.

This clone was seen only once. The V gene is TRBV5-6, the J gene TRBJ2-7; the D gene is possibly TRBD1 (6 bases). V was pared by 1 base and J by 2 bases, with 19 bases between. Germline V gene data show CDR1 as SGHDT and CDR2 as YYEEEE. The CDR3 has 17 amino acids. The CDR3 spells CASSLPGHSKPTYEQYF. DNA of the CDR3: TGTGCCAGCAGCTTGCCGGGACACTCTAAACCAACCTACGAGCAGTACTTC. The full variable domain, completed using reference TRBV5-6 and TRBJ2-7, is DAGVTQSPTHLIKTRGQQVTLRCSPKSGHDTVSWYQQALGQGPQFIFQYYEEEERQRGNFPDRFSGHQFPNYSSELNVNALLLGDSALYLCASSLPGHSKPTYEQYFGPGTRLTVT.